Listed below are T cell receptor beta chains from one sample, sequenced in a study of blood T cell repertoires in COVID-19. Profiling relied on immunoSEQ multiplex PCR, and the TCRdb table lists in-frame clones only, not all of them. This table has under 50,000 clones, more than 70% appearing once. Sequencing input: peripheral blood. The receptors were gathered from a woman in her 70s with acute or convalescent COVID-19. Each CDR3 is given with its conserved first and last residue. The D gene is left open where the match is weak. Only part of the rows carry a size: once, few, many, or a class if the clone is expanded.

>.|TRBD2|TRBJ2-3|TRBV7-2
TGTGCCAGCAGCTTAGAGCTAGCGGGAGGGCCTATAGATACGCAGTATTTT
CASSLELAGGPIDTQYF
>.|.|TRBJ2-5|TRBV5-4
TGTGCCAGCAGCCCGGTTTTCGCCCCAAGAGATACCCAGTACTTC
CASSPVFAPRDTQYF
>.|.|TRBJ2-3|TRBV7-6
TGTGCCAGCAGCCAGATCGGCGGGCCACCGGATACGCAGTATTTT
CASSQIGGPPDTQYF
>.|TRBD2|TRBJ2-5|TRBV5-1
TGCGCCAGCAGCCCGGGGGGAGGGGAAGAGACCCAGTACTTC
CASSPGGGEETQYF
>.|TRBD2|TRBJ2-1|TRBV15
TGTGCCACCAGCCGAGAAACTAGCGGTGGATTGAAGCAGTTCTTC
CATSRETSGGLKQFF
>.|TRBD2|TRBJ2-7|TRBV2
TGTGCCAGCAGGGGACTAGGGAATGAGCAGTACTTC
CASRGLGNEQYF
>once|.|TRBJ2-7|TRBV7-2
TGTGCCAGCAGCTTAGTATCCGGGGACTACGAGCAGTACTTC
CASSLVSGDYEQYF
>.|.|TRBJ2-5|TRBV7-9
TGTGCCAGCAGCCTCGGGTACCAAGAGACCCAGTACTTC
CASSLGYQETQYF
>.|TRBD1|TRBJ2-7|TRBV30
TGTGCCTGGAGTGTACGGGGACAGGGTCACTCTTACTACGAGCAGTACTTC
CAWSVRGQGHSYYEQYF
>.|.|TRBJ2-1|TRBV10-2
TGCGCCAGCAAACAGACCTACAATGAGCAGTTCTTC
CASKQTYNEQFF
>.|.|TRBJ1-5|TRBV28
TGTGCCAGCAGTTCGAGTGCTTCGGGCAATCAGCCCCAGCATTTT
CASSSSASGNQPQHF
>.|TRBD2|TRBJ2-2|TRBV6-5
TGTGCCAGCGGGTATAGCGGGAGTTACACCGGGGAGCTGTTTTTT
CASGYSGSYTGELFF
>.|.|TRBJ1-2|TRBV9
TGTGCCAGCAGCGCGTGGGGAGGGGACCGAGCTAACTATGGCTACACCTTC
CASSAWGGDRANYGYTF
>.|.|TRBJ1-5|TRBV25-1
TGTGCCAGCAGTAGATCTGAGGTTAATCAGCCCCAGCATTTT
CASSRSEVNQPQHF
>.|TRBD1|TRBJ1-3|TRBV2
TGTGCCAGCAAGGACAGGGGACATAGTGGAAACACCATATATTTT
CASKDRGHSGNTIYF
>.|.|TRBJ2-1|TRBV24-1
TGTGCCACCAGTGCGGCTAGCCGTTACAATGAGCAGTTCTTC
CATSAASRYNEQFF
>few|.|TRBJ1-3|TRBV15
TGTGCCACCAGCATAAACAGCGGTTCTGTTGGAAACACCATATATTTT
CATSINSGSVGNTIYF
>.|TRBD1|TRBJ2-2|TRBV9
TGTGCCAGCAGCGGAACCGGGACAGGTGCTGTCCCCGGGGAGCTGTTTTTT
CASSGTGTGAVPGELFF